Described below is a single TCR beta chain sequence and its context. This receptor's antigen is unknown. Base qualities are not recorded, but no much larger clone differs from it by a single base. The cysteine opens and the phenylalanine closes a CDR3 of 16 amino acids. Only the CDR3 DNA stays, 48 bases, in frame from base 1. The CDR1 and CDR2 encoded by the germline V gene are SGHRS and YFSETQ. V is trimmed back by 4 bases and J by 2 bases, and the junction contains 9 bases that no gene match accounts for. The cohort consisted of 600 to 750 healthy bone marrow donors. Cohort members were all nominally healthy when sampled, although unrecorded immune exposures were likely present. The donor was CMV seropositive and was included in the group of 290 or so seropositive cohort members. A peripheral blood sample was provided by each donor, and peripheral blood mononuclear cells were used for TCR beta sequencing. The Qiagen DNeasy Blood Extraction Kit was used to extract genomic DNA from the blood cell samples.

The data are from a study of cytomegalovirus exposure and HLA in healthy donors (TCRdb year 2017). About the investigation overall: In an earlier analysis of roughly 500 of the donors, 250 to 300 Gb of sequence data and 117 million unique TCR beta sequences from 150 million to 200 million T cells were reported. Approximately 300 gigabases of sequencing data and approximately 85 million unique TCR sequences were included in an early release covering about 700 HLA-typed donors. Among the roughly 430 genotyped donors, about 85% belonged to the genetic ancestry cluster associated with self-reported Caucasian donors. The study aimed to test whether signatures of past pathogen exposure could be identified by cataloging public T cell receptors. The study profiled the T cell repertoires of about 720 subjects by immunosequencing and related them to cytomegalovirus serostatus. Along with the approximately 700-subject first cohort, a separate validation cohort of some 130 different subjects was used. The study combined high-throughput TCR immunosequencing, statistical association of individual TCRs with disease status, and machine learning to predict cytomegalovirus infection status. A later analysis re-analyzed previously published TCR beta repertoires from 550 to 700 donors and added high-resolution HLA genotyping to study TCR occurrence patterns. Rather than drawing on any new phenotypic data, the later analysis identified candidate immune exposures from TCR beta sequences and the way those sequences occurred across donors. An earlier analysis of around 580 of the donors used high-throughput TCR beta sequencing to judge whether each TCR beta V gene segment behaved as functional or pseudogenic. Alongside the repertoire data, information on donor age, sex, ethnicity and CMV serostatus was compiled. In a later genetic analysis, genome-wide SNP genotypes for about 65% of the 666 donors were used, and that subset was treated as a discovery cohort. All discovery cohort repertoires had been generated using a single sequencing platform. HLA typing covered class I and class II loci at four-digit resolution. Typing coverage varied by locus: roughly 629-640 donors for A, B, C, DRB1 and DQB1; approximately 560 for DQA1; more than 600 for DPA1; 450 to 480 for DPB1. Because of strong linkage in the cohort, roughly five DR-DQ haplotypes were treated as single units for association and clustering. Across about 370 genotyped donors of the cohort, an average of roughly 250,000 unique TCR beta nucleotide sequences per donor were sequenced, and 15% to 20% of those sequences were non-productive. Results the study describes overall, beyond this receptor: Only TCR beta chains were sequenced in this cohort, and the absence of alpha or paired-chain data limited detectable features. Linkage disequilibrium might explain the correlated functional status among segregating V segments, but an unknown experimental factor could not be excluded. The authors suggested that the approach could potentially be extended to other disease states and immunological phenotypes. Sequencing depth was assumed to be roughly uniform across donors in the presence/absence analyses, though that assumption may not hold. A later analysis found that most CMV-associated TCR beta chains appeared HLA-restricted, with HLA associations seemingly driven largely by CMV exposure. In vitro tests confirmed that a few of the cytomegalovirus-associated TCR beta chains recognize cytomegalovirus antigens. Some IMGT-functional V segments, including TRBV6-2 and TRBV6-3, could not be told apart with the 87-base-pair reads, so those segments were excluded. The only immune exposure information available for the cohort was CMV serostatus. According to a later analysis, TCR association rates differed among HLA loci, with DRB1 alleles showing the most associated TCRs and HLA-C alleles showing the fewest. In a later analysis, HLA-associated TCR beta chains were found to be more clonally expanded and to have lower generation probabilities than equally common non-associated chains. A later genetic analysis associated a missense DCLRE1C variant with V-gene and J-gene trimming of TCR beta chains, and an independent cohort replicated the association. When HLA alleles, especially DR and DQ, strongly co-occurred, attributing TCR associations to individual alleles was difficult. Cytomegalovirus status was reported to be diagnosed by the classifier with high specificity and sensitivity in both the original and validation cohorts. A further reported finding was that TCR beta sequences accurately predicted the HLA-A and HLA-B alleles for most subjects in the first cohort. A later analysis reported that several top co-occurrence clusters appeared linked to parvovirus B19, influenza, CMV and Epstein-Barr virus. HLA typing was unavailable for some donors at each locus, so association tests used only the typed subset. In an earlier analysis of around 600 of the donors, most TCR beta V segments appeared in productive rearrangements about 87% or about 30% of the time, broadly matching IMGT annotations. Because counts were too low, under 20 rarely observed V segments, including chromosome 9 orphons, were left out of the earlier analysis of about 620 of the donors. In a later analysis, over 15,000 TCR beta sequences were associated with specific HLA alleles at a false discovery rate of 0.05. Most TCR sequences were observed very rarely across donors, whereas some public TCRs were present in many individuals. The study listed 164 TCR beta chains as associated with cytomegalovirus. A group of highly shared sequence variants was considered likely to be a technical artifact of the sequencing pipeline. According to a later genetic analysis, donors in an Asian-associated ancestry cluster had fewer N-insertions in productive TCRs than the approximately 700-donor mean.

Library preparation employed the immunoSEQ multiplex PCR assay. For the multiplex PCR, a mixture combining 60 forward primers for TCR Vbeta segments and 13 reverse primers for TCR Jbeta segments was used. Amplification of the CDR3 region of rearranged TCR beta genes was performed with a multiplex PCR assay on genomic DNA. The Illumina HiSeq System was used to sequence the amplified TCR beta libraries as 87-base-pair reads. The paper's processing steps were these. In a later analysis, around 80 million unique TCR beta chains were counted across the 650 to 750 repertoires, and roughly 11 million of these chains were shared by at least two donors. To remove PCR and sequencing errors, raw reads were error-corrected and collapsed into unique sequences using a nearest-neighbor algorithm that merged closely related sequences. V, D and J gene segments were assigned by aligning CDR3 sequences to IMGT reference sequences. Each retained sequence needed at least a six-nucleotide match to both a V gene segment and a J gene segment. A rearrangement was called productive if the CDR3 had no stop codons and remained in frame with V and J, and every other rearrangement was called non-productive. CDR3 was defined by IMGT convention, running from the second conserved V-encoded cysteine to the conserved J-encoded phenylalanine. The earlier analysis of about 590 of the donors excluded sequences that lacked an unambiguous match to a single V gene segment. An earlier analysis of approximately 590 of the donors called V segments functional above 56.7% productive rearrangements and segregating when the between-donor standard deviation exceeded 5%. A statistical classification framework was developed to diagnose cytomegalovirus status using the catalog of TCR beta chain sequences. A later analysis assigned V and J genes by comparing TCR nucleotide sequences with IMGT/GENE-DB human TR gene sequences. Using the TCRdist pipeline, a later analysis assigned CDR3 sequences along with most-parsimonious VDJ recombination scenarios. In a later analysis, each TCR beta chain was defined by its CDR3 amino acid sequence together with its V-gene family, and reads lacking a unique V-gene family were excluded. As a way to deal with suspected cross-contamination and a sequencing artifact, a later analysis dropped 450 to 600 nucleotide sequences that were highly shared and had low generation probability. A later analysis calculated a clonal expansion index for each public chain from normalized within-repertoire ranks of inferred template counts. Generation probabilities in a later analysis came from a VDJ recombination model fitted to out-of-frame rearrangements, and those results were checked against IGoR. Hypergeometric tests were used in a later analysis to score TCR-TCR, TCR-HLA and TCR-CMV co-occurrence, with a repertoire-size bias correction applied to the TCR pairs. False discovery rates were estimated in a later analysis by permuting HLA or CMV assignments 20 times. In a later analysis, co-occurring TCRs were grouped with DBSCAN, and TCRdist sequence similarity was added when clustering was performed within HLA-allele-positive subsets. For co-occurrence clustering, repertoires with fewer than 30,000 or more than 120,000 public chains were excluded, along with a handful of repertoires with anomalous nucleotide sharing. TCRdb provides this immuneACCESS table in a form limited to in-frame rearrangements. Some clones are lacking; in checked studies, under half of them reflect an unresolved V gene, and why the rest are absent is not known. That table gives V, J and clone size, and the DNA gave D and trimming. In all, the sample holds 85,000 to 100,000 clones, and under 80% of those were seen once. The ten largest clones take up around 7.8% of the sample.

The source is a man aged 45-60 years in good health and CMV-seropositive. The V and J segments used are TRBV5-1 and TRBJ2-1, with 7 bases in between that match TRBD2. The sample was PBMCs. DNA sequence: TGCGCCAGCAGCCTAGGACTAGAACGTGCCTACAATGAGCAGTTCTTC. Translated, it gives CASSLGLERAYNEQFF. Beyond the CDR3, the reference TRBV5-1 and TRBJ2-1 genes provide the residues; the full variable domain reads: KAGVTQTPRYLIKTRGQQVTLSCSPISGHRSVSWYQQTPGQGLQFLFEYFSETQRNKGNFPGRFSGRQFSNSRSEMNVSTLELGDSALYLCASSLGLERAYNEQFFGPGTRLTVL.